The 19 T cell receptor beta chains reported below all come from one sample, sequenced in a study of blood T cell repertoires in COVID-19. The data were produced by immunoSEQ multiplex PCR, yet TCRdb's version contains in-frame clones alone and is incomplete. The sample gives fewer than 250,000 clones, almost 90% of which show up once; roughly 15% is in the top ten. The source material was PBMCs or T cells enriched from blood (not recorded which). These receptors originate from a man between 25 and 39 years old who had been exposed to COVID-19.

The CDR3 DNA reads TGTGCCTGGGCAACCGGGACAGCTGGAAACACCATATATTTT. It yields the protein CAWATGTAGNTIYF. The V and J genes are TRBV30 and TRBJ1-3; 7 bases agree with TRBD1. The CDR3 is 14 residues long. V lost 5 bases to trimming and J lost 2 bases; unmatched junction nucleotides: 6. Germline loops: CDR1 GTSNPN, CDR2 SVGIG (reference sequence).

This sequence joins TRBV19 and TRBJ1-2; 10 nucleotides align to TRBD1. V lost 3 bases to trimming and J lost 8 bases; unmatched junction nucleotides: 9. CDR3 size: 15 residues. Germline V gives CDR1 LNHDA, CDR2 SQIVND (reference sequence). In nucleotides, the CDR3 is TGTGCCAGTAGTATTCGAACCGGGACAGGGGACGGCTACACCTTC. This translates into CASSIRTGTGDGYTF.

CDR3 region: CASSTTGDQETQYF. In DNA, the CDR3 is TGCGCCAGCAGCACGACAGGGGACCAAGAGACCCAGTACTTC. This rearrangement joins TRBV5-1 to TRBJ2-5; 8 nucleotides line up with TRBD1. This CDR3 spans 14 amino acids. Looked up from germline, CDR1 is SGHRS and CDR2 is YFSETQ. V shed 4 bases, J shed 0 bases, and the junction held 2 bases outside the gene matches.

The chain is built from TRBV2 and TRBJ2-5, with D possibly matching TRBD2 (7 bases). Per the germline V gene, CDR1 is SNHLY and CDR2 is FYNNEI. The CDR3 is 15 amino acids. The V end was cut by 6 bases, the J end by 1 base, with 15 bases between. In DNA form, the CDR3 reads TGTGCCAGCAGGAGGACTAGGGGGGGCCAAGAGACCCAGTACTTC. It yields the protein CASRRTRGGQETQYF. The variable domain in full, with the rest retrieved from reference TRBV2 and TRBJ2-5, is EPEVTQTPSHQVTQMGQEVILRCVPISNHLYFYWYRQILGQKVEFLVSFYNNEISEKSEIFDDQFSVERPDGSNFTLKIRSTKLEDSAMYFCASRRTRGGQETQYFGPGTRLLVL.

The rearrangement links TRBV11-2 to TRBJ2-5; tentative D call: TRBD2 (7 bases). With 5 bases removed from V and 1 base from J, the gap between germline ends came to 11 bases. This CDR3 region has 14 residues. Germline CDR1 SGHAT, CDR2 FQNNGV. The CDR3 nucleotides read TGTGCCAGCAGCCGCGGGGGCCGCCAAGAGACCCAGTACTTC. This sequence encodes CASSRGGRQETQYF. Supplemented by reference TRBV11-2 and TRBJ2-5, the full variable domain reads EAGVAQSPRYKIIEKRQSVAFWCNPISGHATLYWYQQILGQGPKLLIQFQNNGVVDDSQLPKDRFSAERLKGVDSTLKIQPAKLEDSAVYLCASSRGGRQETQYFGPGTRLLVL.

This clone was counted ten times or more. This sequence joins TRBV2 and TRBJ2-2; TRBD2 agrees at 14 bases. Germline V CDR1 and CDR2: SNHLY, FYNNEI. J lost 6 bases, V lost 9 bases, and 3 bases had no gene match. CDR3 length equals 14 residues. CDR3 coding DNA: TGTGCCAGGACGGGACTAGCGGGGGCCGGGGAGCTGTTTTTT. It codes for CARTGLAGAGELFF.

The chain is built from TRBV7-9 and TRBJ1-6, with 7 bases matching TRBD1. There are 15 residues in the CDR3. The trim removed 8 bases at V and 5 bases at J, leaving 9 bases unmatched. The germline gives CDR1 SEHNR, CDR2 FQNEAQ (reference sequence). Written as DNA, the CDR3 is TGTGCCAGCGGCCCCCTGACAGGGAATAATTCACCCCTCCACTTT. Protein: CASGPLTGNNSPLHF.

J is TRBJ2-2 and V is TRBV5-4; D is perhaps TRBD1 (5 bases). The CDR3 has 18 residues. The V gene's germline CDR1 is SGHNT and CDR2 YYREEE (reference sequence). V lost 1 base and J lost 2, with 18 bases in between. DNA for the CDR3: TGTGCCAGCAGCTTGAGGTCCAGGGCCCACTTTAACACCGGGGAGCTGTTTTTT. Protein sequence: CASSLRSRAHFNTGELFF.

CDR3 residues: CASSDPQGAPYGYTF. CDR3 coding DNA: TGCGCCAGCAGTGACCCACAGGGGGCCCCCTATGGCTACACCTTC. The rearrangement uses TRBV10-2 and TRBJ1-2; 9 positions match TRBD1. The junction had 6 bases not matched to a gene; V was cut back by 3 bases and J by 4 bases. The CDR3 has 15 amino acids. CDR1 WSHSY and CDR2 SAAADI come from the germline V gene.

V gene TRBV27 combines with J gene TRBJ1-1, with a tentative D call TRBD1 (6 bases). The CDR3 is made up of 14 amino acids. The V gene lost 7 bases and the J gene lost 5 bases, with 17 bases spanning the gap. From germline, CDR1 is MNHEY and CDR2 SMNVEV (reference sequence). CDR3 in amino acids: CASKLTGIRTEAFF. The CDR3 coding sequence is TGTGCCAGCAAGCTCACAGGGATACGAACTGAAGCTTTCTTT.

The chain joins TRBV19 to TRBJ1-2; maybe TRBD1 (6 bases). From germline, CDR1 is LNHDA and CDR2 SQIVND (reference sequence). V was shortened by 3 bases and J by 4 bases, with 9 bases between the two germline ends. The length of the CDR3 is 13 residues. CDR3 sequence (DNA): TGTGCCAGTAGTATTTTGGACAGCTATGGCTACACCTTC. Its translation is CASSILDSYGYTF. Looking up the rest from reference TRBV19 and TRBJ1-2 gives the full variable domain: DGGITQSPKYLFRKEGQNVTLSCEQNLNHDAMYWYRQDPGQGLRLIYYSQIVNDFQKGDIAEGYSVSREKKESFPLTVTSAQKNPTAFYLCASSILDSYGYTFGSGTRLTVV.

The chain uses TRBV6-5 and TRBJ1-1; D not certain. Germline CDR1 is MNHEY and CDR2 is SVGAGI. The CDR3 totals 13 residues. The V gene lost 4 bases and the J gene lost 5 bases, with 11 bases spanning the gap. CDR3 protein: CASSLDFGTEAFF. CDR3 nucleotide sequence: TGTGCCAGCAGTTTGGATTTCGGGACTGAAGCTTTCTTT.

On this clone itself: Other DNA sequences within the sample encode an identical CDR3. The V call is TRBV5-1, the J call TRBJ1-1; a possible D gene is TRBD1 (5 bases). CDR3 length: 13 residues. The germline V and J ends were trimmed by 5 bases and 1 base, with 9 bases remaining between them. Germline V gene data show CDR1 as SGHRS and CDR2 as YFSETQ. This CDR3 reads CASSGQRNTEAFF. For the CDR3, the DNA is TGCGCCAGCAGTGGACAAAGGAACACTGAAGCTTTCTTT.

The chain carries TRBV7-7 and TRBJ2-7, with TRBD2 as a possible D gene (6 bases). CDR3 length: 14 residues. Germline CDR1 SSHAT, CDR2 FNYEAQ (reference sequence). Trimming took 5 bases from V and 6 from J, leaving 17 bases between them. CDR3 in DNA: TGTGCCAGCAGCCCTATGGAGGGAGTTGGCGAGCAGTACTTC. Its translation is CASSPMEGVGEQYF.

The table lists this clone with a few counts. This sequence joins TRBV30 and TRBJ2-7; D is possibly TRBD1 (6 bases). The CDR3 extends over 13 amino acids. Trimming took 5 bases from V and 6 from J, leaving 17 bases between them. The germline V gene has CDR1 GTSNPN and CDR2 SVGIG (reference sequence). DNA of the CDR3: TGTGCCTGGCAAGCGCCACAGGGAGTCGAGCAGTACTTC. It is translated as CAWQAPQGVEQYF.

The chain joins TRBV20-1 to TRBJ2-3, with 10 bases identical to TRBD2. J was trimmed by 2 bases and V by 3 bases; bases with no gene match: 5. Germline V gene data show CDR1 as DFQATT and CDR2 as SNEGSKA (reference sequence). This CDR3 comprises 15 residues. The CDR3 DNA reads TGCAGTGCTAGTAATAGCGGGGGGTCCACAGATACGCAGTATTTT. This sequence encodes CSASNSGGSTDTQYF.

The chain employs TRBV10-3 and TRBJ2-5, with D maybe TRBD2 (6 bases). V dropped 8 bases and J dropped 5 bases, with 15 bases sitting between them. This CDR3 is built from 13 residues. Germline V gene sequence: CDR1 ENHRY, CDR2 SYGVKD. CDR3 in amino acids: CAIAAGLAETQYF. The CDR3 region has the DNA TGTGCCATCGCGGCAGGGCTAGCGGAGACCCAGTACTTC.

V gene TRBV23-1 combines with J gene TRBJ1-5; the match to TRBD1 covers 8 bases. TRBV23-1 is an ORF, with its function uncertain. The CDR3 runs 16 residues. The ends lost 4 bases at V and 3 bases at J; junction bases unmatched: 8. CDR3 sequence reads: CASSPPGDRTNQPQHF. DNA of the CDR3: TGCGCCAGCAGTCCCCCGGGGGACAGGACCAATCAGCCCCAGCATTTT.

The chain uses TRBV4-2 and TRBJ2-3; D may be TRBD2 (6 bases). CDR1 is LGHNA and CDR2 is YNFKEQ in the germline V gene. There are 12 residues in the CDR3. V lost 4 bases and J lost 6, with 8 bases in between. CDR3 coding DNA: TGTGCCAGCAGCCCAAGCGGGGATACGCAGTATTTT. As protein: CASSPSGDTQYF.